A single T cell receptor beta chain is shown here with its context. The V gene lost 4 bases and the J gene lost 8 bases, with 17 bases spanning the gap. The CDR3 is made up of 14 amino acids. Germline V CDR1 and CDR2: SGHTA, FQGNSA. Here immunoSEQ multiplex PCR was the method, and the copy in TCRdb shows in-frame clones only, minus some. The table has approximately 70,000 clones, 75% to 85% seen once; the top ten hold approximately 0.4%. This entry belongs to a study of OX40 agonist ivuxolimab in advanced cancers. This receptor was obtained from an adult with an advanced solid tumor such as melanoma, head and neck, liver or kidney cancer. V usage is TRBV7-2 and J usage is TRBJ1-2, with no clear D. The sequenced sample was CD4+ or CD8+ T cells sorted from blood, obtained in a trial of the OX40 agonist ivuxolimab. This CDR3 is CASSSYNLRGGYTF. CDR3 coding DNA: TGTGCCAGCAGCTCTTACAACCTCCGTGGGGGCTACACCTTC. Supplemented by reference TRBV7-2 and TRBJ1-2, the full variable domain reads GAGVSQSPSNKVTEKGKDVELRCDPISGHTALYWYRQSLGQGLEFLIYFQGNSAPDKSGLPSDRFSAERTGGSVSTLTIQRTQQEDSAVYLCASSSYNLRGGYTFGSGTRLTVV.